This TCR beta chain was observed in a study of beta chain features in type 1 diabetes. Turning to the study itself: Healthy donors and patients showed comparable age, gender and cell yields. Sorted cells examined across all samples numbered roughly 99,000,000.

Expressed TCRB transcripts were sequenced because the isolated RNA had all been reverse transcribed beforehand. Assay used: immunoSEQ multiplex PCR; TCRdb lists only in-frame clones, some missing. The sample carries some 280,000 clones, roughly an eighth recorded once. CDR3 length equals 14 residues. CDR1 and CDR2 from the germline V gene are SEHNR and FQNEAQ (reference sequence). The V and J ends lost 6 bases and 0 bases respectively, with 12 bases between them. A few counts support this clone. No antigen is known for it. Overall study results and limits: Across patients, naive, central memory and Treg TCRB repertoires exhibited apparently greater similarity than was observed across healthy donors. TCRB CDR3s were moderately but significantly shorter in Type 1 diabetes patients in all four CD4+ subsets. Lower insertion and higher deletion counts appeared at VDJ junctions in type 1 diabetes patients.

This TCR was recovered from a man aged 25 to 40 with type 1 diabetes. The V and J genes are TRBV7-9 and TRBJ2-7, with D unresolved. Sequenced input: naive CD4+ T cells from blood. CDR3: CASRPSLSSYEQYF. CDR3 coding DNA: TGTGCCAGCAGACCAAGTTTGAGCTCCTACGAGCAGTACTTC.